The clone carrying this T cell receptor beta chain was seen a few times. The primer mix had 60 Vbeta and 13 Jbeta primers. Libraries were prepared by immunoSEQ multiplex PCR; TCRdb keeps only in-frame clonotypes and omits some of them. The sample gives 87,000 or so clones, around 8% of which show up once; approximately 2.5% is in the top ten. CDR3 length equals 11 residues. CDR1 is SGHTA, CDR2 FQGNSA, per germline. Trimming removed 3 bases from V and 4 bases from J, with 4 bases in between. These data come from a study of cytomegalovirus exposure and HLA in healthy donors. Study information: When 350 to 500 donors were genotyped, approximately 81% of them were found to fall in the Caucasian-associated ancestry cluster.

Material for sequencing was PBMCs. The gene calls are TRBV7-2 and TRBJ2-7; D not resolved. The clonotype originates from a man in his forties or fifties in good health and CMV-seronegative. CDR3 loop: CASSFSYEQYF. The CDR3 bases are TGTGCCAGCAGCTTTTCGTACGAGCAGTACTTC.